The 32 T cell receptor beta chains given below trace back to one sample, sequenced in a study of blood T cell repertoires in COVID-19. Here immunoSEQ multiplex PCR was the method, and the copy in TCRdb shows in-frame clones only, minus some. The sample yields 45,000 to 60,000 clones, about 89% seen once. Sequenced material: peripheral blood. The receptor set was obtained from a man between 65 and 79 years old with active COVID-19.

V is TRBV24-1 and J is TRBJ1-4, with D possibly TRBD1 on 5 matching bases. CDR1 and CDR2 from the germline V gene are KGHDR and SFDVKD. The V and J ends lost 5 bases and 8 bases respectively, with 14 bases between them. The CDR3 extends over 14 amino acids. The CDR3 here is CATSAGGGYEKLFF. Here the CDR3 DNA reads TGTGCCACCAGTGCCGGGGGTGGTTACGAAAAACTGTTTTTT.

This chain links TRBV9 with TRBJ2-2; 9 bases agree with TRBD1. Trimming cost V 0 bases and J 6 bases; bases outside gene matches: 6. The CDR3 sequence is 16 residues long. Germline V CDR1 and CDR2: SGDLS, YYNGEE. Here the CDR3 reads CASSVGGQGFSGELFF. The CDR3 DNA sequence: TGTGCCAGCAGCGTAGGAGGACAGGGGTTCTCCGGGGAGCTGTTTTTT.

V usage is TRBV2 and J usage is TRBJ2-2; D unresolved. The CDR3 length is 13 residues. CDR1 is SNHLY and CDR2 is FYNNEI in the germline V gene. Trimming took off 3 bases at V and 1 base at J, with 3 bases between the two ends. The CDR3 is CASSERNTGELFF. Here the CDR3 DNA reads TGTGCCAGCAGTGAGAGGAACACCGGGGAGCTGTTTTTT. The whole variable domain, remainder taken from reference TRBV2 and TRBJ2-2, is EPEVTQTPSHQVTQMGQEVILRCVPISNHLYFYWYRQILGQKVEFLVSFYNNEISEKSEIFDDQFSVERPDGSNFTLKIRSTKLEDSAMYFCASSERNTGELFFGEGSRLTVL.

This sequence joins TRBV18 and TRBJ2-1, with TRBD2 matching over 9 bases. The CDR3 runs 16 residues. V shed 0 bases, J shed 7 bases, and the junction held 7 bases outside the gene matches. Germline lookup yields CDR1 KGHSH and CDR2 LQKENI. The CDR3 reads CASSPPRTSEPNEQFF. For the CDR3, the DNA is TGTGCCAGCTCACCACCCCGGACTAGCGAACCGAATGAGCAGTTCTTC.

The chain links TRBV7-2 to TRBJ1-2; 11 bases are shared with TRBD1. Germline CDR1 reads SGHTA; CDR2 reads FQGNSA. The CDR3 has 15 residues. After removal of 5 bases from V and 6 bases from J, the junction contained 8 bases not matched to a gene. This CDR3 is CASSKGQGATDGYTF. The CDR3 DNA is TGTGCCAGCAGCAAAGGACAGGGGGCGACGGATGGCTACACCTTC.

The gene calls are TRBV14 and TRBJ1-3; D gene ambiguous. Trimming stripped 0 bases from V and 0 bases from J, with 15 bases between. The germline gives CDR1 SGHDN, CDR2 FVKESK. This CDR3 spans 18 amino acids. The CDR3 DNA sequence: TGTGCCAGCAGCCAAGATCCGTTAACAGAGTACTCTGGAAACACCATATATTTT. As protein: CASSQDPLTEYSGNTIYF.

The V gene is TRBV12-3 or TRBV12-4, the J gene TRBJ2-7; no reliable D call. This CDR3 spans 12 amino acids. V dropped 5 bases and J dropped 2 bases, with 7 bases sitting between them. The CDR3 nucleotides read TGTGCCAGCAGTACCCGGGCCTACGAGCAGTACTTC. Its protein product is CASSTRAYEQYF.

J is TRBJ2-1 and V is TRBV3-1 (or the pseudogene TRBV3-2); TRBD1 aligns across 7 bases. This CDR3 is 16 amino acids long. Germline-derived CDR1 and CDR2 are LGHDT and YNNKEL (reference sequence). Trimming removed 4 bases from V and 0 bases from J; junction bases left unmatched: 6. The CDR3 loop is CASSLGQPSSYNEQFF. In DNA, the CDR3 is TGTGCCAGCAGCCTGGGACAGCCTAGCTCCTACAATGAGCAGTTCTTC.

This chain uses TRBV6-2 or TRBV6-3 with TRBJ2-7; a possible D gene is TRBD1 (5 bases). Trimming took off 0 bases at V and 2 bases at J, with 11 bases between the two ends. CDR1 is MNHEY, CDR2 SVGEGT, per germline. This CDR3 is built from 15 residues. This CDR3 reads CASSYSSTVTYEQYF. In nucleotides, the CDR3 is TGTGCCAGCAGTTACTCTTCGACAGTCACCTACGAGCAGTACTTC.

The chain employs TRBV5-6 and TRBJ2-7; 11 nucleotides line up with TRBD1. CDR1 is SGHDT, CDR2 YYEEEE, per germline. CDR3 size: 15 residues. Losses at the gene ends were 3 bases for V and 2 bases for J; bases not matched to a gene: 4. CDR3 in amino acids: CASSSGQGVPYEQYF. CDR3 sequence (DNA): TGTGCCAGCAGCTCGGGACAGGGGGTTCCCTACGAGCAGTACTTC.

The rearrangement uses TRBV19 and TRBJ2-7, with D perhaps TRBD1 (5 bases). Germline loops: CDR1 LNHDA, CDR2 SQIVND (reference sequence). The CDR3 is made up of 16 amino acids. V shed 4 bases and J shed 3 bases, with 19 bases lying between them. CDR3 protein: CASSKIKGSDYYEQYF. CDR3 in DNA: TGTGCCAGTAGTAAAATTAAGGGGTCCGATTACTACGAGCAGTACTTC.

The V gene is TRBV28, the J gene TRBJ2-1; D is ambiguous. V was pared by 1 base and J by 9 bases, with 7 bases between. Per germline, CDR1 MDHEN and CDR2 SYDVKM. The CDR3 is 12 amino acids. The CDR3 DNA follows: TGTGCCAGCAGTTTATCAACTACTGAGCAGTTCTTC. The encoded protein is CASSLSTTEQFF.

There are a few counts of this clone. V and J are TRBV10-3 and TRBJ2-3, with 9 bases matching TRBD1. This CDR3 contains 14 residues. Germline V CDR1 and CDR2: ENHRY, SYGVKD. V dropped 4 bases and J dropped 4; count of bases not matched to a gene: 3. The CDR3 nucleotides read TGTGCCATCAGTGGGGGACAGGGACCAGATACGCAGTATTTT. Translation: CAISGGQGPDTQYF.

V and J are TRBV3-1 (or the pseudogene TRBV3-2) and TRBJ2-7; D gene uncertain. The germline CDR1 and CDR2 sequences are LGHDT and YNNKEL (reference sequence). This CDR3 is 14 amino acids long. V dropped 2 bases and J dropped 1 base, with 9 bases sitting between them. CDR3 nucleotide sequence: TGTGCCAGCAGCCAACTTGGCCAGTCCTACGAGCAGTACTTC. It is translated as CASSQLGQSYEQYF.

This chain joins TRBV30 and TRBJ1-5; maybe TRBD1 (5 bases). Germline V gene sequence: CDR1 GTSNPN, CDR2 SVGIG (reference sequence). The CDR3 length is 14 residues. Trimming shortened V by 0 bases and J by 5 bases, and 11 bases separated the two germline ends. DNA of the CDR3: TGTGCCTGGAGTGTGCAGGGTGCGTATCAGCCCCAGCATTTT. Translating gives CAWSVQGAYQPQHF.

The V call is TRBV29-1, the J call TRBJ1-1; D unclear. The CDR3 sequence is 10 residues long. V shed 7 bases and J shed 2 bases, with 5 bases lying between them. Germline V lookup: CDR1 SQVTM, CDR2 ANQGSEA. The CDR3 DNA is TGCAGCGCCAGAAACACTGAAGCTTTCTTT. Residues: CSARNTEAFF. Full variable domain (rest looked up from reference TRBV29-1 and TRBJ1-1): SAVISQKPSRDICQRGTSLTIQCQVDSQVTMMFWYRQQPGQSLTLIATANQGSEATYESGFVIDKFPISRPNLTFSTLTVSNMSPEDSSIYLCSARNTEAFFGQGTRLTVV.

The chain carries TRBV27 and TRBJ1-2; 8 nucleotides agree with TRBD1. CDR1 and CDR2 (germline): MNHEY, SMNVEV (reference sequence). Germline trimming cut 6 bases from V and 6 bases from J; bases unmatched to any gene: 12. The CDR3 has 15 amino acids. In nucleotides, the CDR3 is TGTGCCAGCAGCCCAGCAACGACAGGGGAGAATGGCTACACCTTC. This codes for CASSPATTGENGYTF.

The rearrangement uses TRBV6-5 and TRBJ1-1; no definite D call. The germline V and J ends were trimmed by 6 bases and 12 bases, with 20 bases remaining between them. The length of the CDR3 is 13 residues. Looked up from germline, CDR1 is MNHEY and CDR2 is SVGAGI. DNA of the CDR3: TGTGCCAGCAGATCGGCGGGGAAAGAACGAACTTTCTTT. Translating gives CASRSAGKERTFF.

The chain employs TRBV7-9 and TRBJ2-2; no clear D gene. Trimming pared 2 bases from V and 4 bases from J, leaving 17 bases between. The CDR3 consists of 17 residues. Germline V lookup: CDR1 SEHNR, CDR2 FQNEAQ (reference sequence). The CDR3 spells CASSLRGGDAATGELFF. CDR3 nucleotide sequence: TGTGCCAGCAGCTTAAGAGGTGGAGATGCCGCCACCGGGGAGCTGTTTTTT.

The chain couples TRBV6-5 to TRBJ2-3, with D possibly being TRBD1 (5 bases). The CDR3 has 14 residues. The germline V gene has CDR1 MNHEY and CDR2 SVGAGI. Trimming shortened V by 6 bases and J by 1 base, and 11 bases separated the two germline ends. The CDR3 protein is CASRRGAGTDTQYF. The CDR3 DNA is TGTGCCAGCAGACGTGGGGCCGGCACAGATACGCAGTATTTT.

This chain uses TRBV6-2 or TRBV6-3 with TRBJ2-1; 7 nucleotides align to TRBD1. The trim removed 2 bases at V and 9 bases at J, leaving 4 bases unmatched. Germline values: CDR1 MNHEY, CDR2 SVGEGT. This CDR3 contains 13 residues. The DNA of the CDR3 is TGTGCCAGCAGTTACCAGGGGGTTGGTGAGCAGTTCTTC. This codes for CASSYQGVGEQFF.

This clone has only one observation. The chain carries TRBV18 and TRBJ1-3; TRBD1 matches 9 bases. The CDR3 length is 15 residues. Germline V gene data show CDR1 as KGHSH and CDR2 as LQKENI. Trimming at V came to 5 bases and at J to 0 bases, leaving 2 bases not matched to a gene. The CDR3 sequence: CASSGTGRSGNTIYF. The CDR3 DNA is TGTGCCAGCTCAGGGACAGGGCGCTCTGGAAACACCATATATTTT.

This chain links TRBV18 with TRBJ2-5; the D is unclear. V was cut by 2 bases and J by 1 base, with 11 bases left in between. This CDR3 has 15 residues. Germline V gene data show CDR1 as KGHSH and CDR2 as LQKENI. CDR3 sequence (DNA): TGTGCCAGCTCACCAGTCGCCAGCGCCCAAGAGACCCAGTACTTC. Protein: CASSPVASAQETQYF.

The chain links TRBV19 to TRBJ1-2; 7 bases are a match to TRBD1. The CDR3 is 13 amino acids. Germline trimming cut 7 bases from V and 4 bases from J; bases unmatched to any gene: 6. From germline, CDR1 is LNHDA and CDR2 SQIVND (reference sequence). The CDR3 region is CASISAGGYGYTF. CDR3 DNA: TGTGCCAGTATCTCCGCAGGGGGCTATGGCTACACCTTC.

This chain links TRBV15 with TRBJ1-1; D remains unclear. CDR1 and CDR2 (germline): LNHNV, YYDKDF (reference sequence). Trimming cost V 3 bases and J 7 bases, with 12 bases left between them. This CDR3 contains 13 residues. DNA of the CDR3: TGTGCCACCAGCAGCAGAGGAGGTTATGAAGCTTTCTTT. Its translation: CATSSRGGYEAFF.

The rearrangement joins TRBV27 to TRBJ2-1, with a weak D call TRBD1 (6 bases). V lost 0 bases and J lost 10, with 19 bases in between. This CDR3 is 16 amino acids long. CDR1 and CDR2 from the germline V gene are MNHEY and SMNVEV (reference sequence). The CDR3 nucleotides read TGTGCCAGCAGTTTATCCATGGGGGCAGGGGTGCGGGAGCAGTTCTTC. This sequence encodes CASSLSMGAGVREQFF.

In nucleotides, the CDR3 is TGTGCCAGCAGTCCGGCGGCCGACAGGAACTCCTACGAGCAGTACTTC. It yields the protein CASSPAADRNSYEQYF. The V gene is TRBV28, the J gene TRBJ2-7; TRBD1 is a possible D gene (6 bases). V lost 5 bases, J lost 0 bases, and 17 bases lay in between. This CDR3 is 16 amino acids long. The V gene's germline CDR1 is MDHEN and CDR2 SYDVKM. Full variable domain (missing parts from reference TRBV28 and TRBJ2-7): DVKVTQSSRYLVKRTGEKVFLECVQDMDHENMFWYRQDPGLGLRLIYFSYDVKMKEKGDIPEGYSVSREKKERFSLILESASTNQTSMYLCASSPAADRNSYEQYFGPGTRLTVT.

This chain connects TRBV7-2 to TRBJ2-1, with 10 bases matching TRBD2. The ends lost 5 bases at V and 5 bases at J; junction bases unmatched: 6. The CDR3 spans 15 residues. CDR1 and CDR2 from the germline V gene are SGHTA and FQGNSA. CDR3 nucleotide sequence: TGTGCCAGCAGCCCTATAGCGGGGGGACACAATGAGCAGTTCTTC. The encoded protein is CASSPIAGGHNEQFF.

This clone occurred once. The chain couples TRBV7-2 to TRBJ1-5; D uncertain. This CDR3 comprises 16 residues. The germline CDR1 and CDR2 sequences are SGHTA and FQGNSA. V was cut by 2 bases and J by 4 bases, with 15 bases left in between. This CDR3 reads CASSLTGSPINQPQHF. The DNA for the CDR3 is TGTGCCAGCAGCTTAACGGGAAGTCCTATTAATCAGCCCCAGCATTTT.

This chain joins TRBV6-2 or TRBV6-3 and TRBJ1-1; D may be TRBD1 (6 bases). V lost 5 bases to trimming and J lost 1 base, with 11 bases between them. Per germline, CDR1 MNHEY and CDR2 SVGEGT. CDR3 length: 14 residues. The CDR3, as DNA: TGTGCCAGCAGTACACCGACAGGGAACACTGAAGCTTTCTTT. Its translation: CASSTPTGNTEAFF.

The chain joins TRBV3-1 (or the pseudogene TRBV3-2) to TRBJ2-1, with D possibly being TRBD1 (6 bases). The germline V and J ends were trimmed by 3 bases and 1 base, with 10 bases remaining between them. The CDR3 has 15 residues. Germline V CDR1 and CDR2: LGHDT, YNNKEL (reference sequence). DNA of the CDR3: TGTGCCAGCAGCCAGCTCAGGGGTTCCTACAATGAGCAGTTCTTC. It translates to CASSQLRGSYNEQFF.

The genes are TRBV10-3 and TRBJ1-3, with 9 positions matching TRBD1. The CDR3 runs to 14 residues. V lost 4 bases and J lost 4; bases outside the gene matches: 2. Germline V gene lookup returns CDR1 ENHRY and CDR2 SYGVKD. The CDR3 region has the DNA TGTGCCATCAGTGGGACAGGGGTAGGAAACACCATATATTTT. Its translation: CAISGTGVGNTIYF.